Below, 32 T cell receptor beta chains from the same sample are listed, as sequenced in a study of blood T cell repertoires in COVID-19. Assay: immunoSEQ multiplex PCR; the TCRdb copy retains only in-frame clones and omits some. This sample has roughly 270,000 clones, with over 75% found just once. Material for sequencing was peripheral blood. The receptors were sampled from a man aged 45-60 years with active or convalescent COVID-19.

This clone was detected only once. The J gene is TRBJ1-1, the V gene TRBV5-1; 7 bases match TRBD1. The V and J ends lost 1 base and 4 bases, in that order; junction bases with no gene match: 7. Germline values: CDR1 SGHRS, CDR2 YFSETQ. This CDR3 spans 15 amino acids. The CDR3 nucleotides read TGCGCCAGCAGCTTGCAAGGGGGCTCGGGCACTGAAGCTTTCTTT. Translation gives CASSLQGGSGTEAFF.

The table lists this clone with many counts. V and J are TRBV5-1 and TRBJ2-7; D is perhaps TRBD1 (5 bases). This CDR3 has 16 amino acids. The V end was cut by 0 bases, the J end by 7 bases, with 20 bases between. CDR1 and CDR2 from the germline V gene are SGHRS and YFSETQ. The CDR3 here is CASSLEQDTFRREQYF. CDR3 bases: TGCGCCAGCAGCTTGGAACAGGACACTTTTAGGAGAGAGCAGTACTTC.

The chain couples TRBV4-2 to TRBJ1-5, with no clear D. The germline V and J ends were trimmed by 4 bases and 3 bases, with 13 bases remaining between them. Germline-derived CDR1 and CDR2 are LGHNA and YNFKEQ. This CDR3 comprises 15 residues. The CDR3 is CASSPAAGSNQPQHF. The CDR3 bases are TGTGCCAGCAGCCCGGCCGCGGGGTCCAATCAGCCCCAGCATTTT.

This clone was picked up one time. The V gene is TRBV2, the J gene TRBJ2-1; 7 nucleotides align to TRBD1. CDR3 length: 13 amino acids. The trim removed 4 bases at V and 8 bases at J, leaving 5 bases unmatched. Looked up from germline, CDR1 is SNHLY and CDR2 is FYNNEI. The DNA for the CDR3 is TGTGCCAGCAGTGCCCAGGGGGTCGATGAGCAGTTCTTC. This translates into CASSAQGVDEQFF.

The genes are TRBV5-1 and TRBJ2-5; D is unresolved. The germline V gene encodes CDR1 SGHRS and CDR2 YFSETQ. This CDR3 contains 13 residues. Trimming took 5 bases from V and 5 from J, leaving 13 bases between them. Written as DNA, the CDR3 is TGCGCCAGCAGGCAGGATTATTTCGAGACCCAGTACTTC. Its translation: CASRQDYFETQYF. Full variable domain (missing parts from reference TRBV5-1 and TRBJ2-5): KAGVTQTPRYLIKTRGQQVTLSCSPISGHRSVSWYQQTPGQGLQFLFEYFSETQRNKGNFPGRFSGRQFSNSRSEMNVSTLELGDSALYLCASRQDYFETQYFGPGTRLLVL.

This chain links TRBV28 with TRBJ2-7, with 8 bases matching TRBD2. With V trimmed by 8 bases and J by 2 bases, 8 bases remained unmatched. This CDR3 spans 14 amino acids. Germline CDR1 MDHEN, CDR2 SYDVKM. CDR3: CASVWAGGAYEQYF. The CDR3 DNA follows: TGTGCCAGCGTTTGGGCGGGAGGTGCCTACGAGCAGTACTTC.

The J gene is TRBJ1-5, the V gene TRBV6-7, with D uncertain. TRBV6-7 has ORF status, its function being uncertain. This CDR3 comprises 16 residues. The V end was cut by 7 bases, the J end by 4 bases, with 20 bases between. The CDR3 nucleotides read TGTGCCAGCACCCACCGCGCAGGTTTTCGAAATCAGCCCCAGCATTTT. This codes for CASTHRAGFRNQPQHF.

The chain is built from TRBV5-4 and TRBJ2-7, with 9 bases identical to TRBD2. CDR3 size: 15 residues. The J segment lost 4 bases and the V segment lost 4 bases, leaving 9 bases of the junction unmatched. Germline V gives CDR1 SGHNT, CDR2 YYREEE (reference sequence). This chain's CDR3 is CASSGSGRKQYEQYF. Here the CDR3 DNA reads TGTGCCAGCAGCGGGAGCGGGAGGAAACAATACGAGCAGTACTTC.

The chain carries TRBV28 and TRBJ1-5; 10 bases fit TRBD1. The CDR3 is made up of 16 amino acids. With 4 bases clipped from V and 3 bases from J, the junction kept 6 bases outside the gene matches. The germline CDR1 and CDR2 sequences are MDHEN and SYDVKM. CDR3 in DNA: TGTGCCAGCAGTTCCAGACAGGGGGCGGTCAATCAGCCCCAGCATTTT. Protein: CASSSRQGAVNQPQHF.

This rearrangement joins TRBV18 to TRBJ2-7; TRBD1 matches 11 bases. Germline V lookup: CDR1 KGHSH, CDR2 LQKENI. CDR3 length: 14 amino acids. The ends lost 3 bases at V and 7 bases at J; junction bases unmatched: 5. The CDR3, as DNA: TGTGCCAGCTCACCGGACAGGGGGCGAGGTGAGCAGTACTTC. Its translation: CASSPDRGRGEQYF.

This chain connects TRBV3-1 (or the pseudogene TRBV3-2) to TRBJ2-1; possibly TRBD2 for D (5 bases). CDR3 length: 16 residues. The germline gives CDR1 LGHDT, CDR2 YNNKEL (reference sequence). Trimming removed 4 bases from V and 4 bases from J, with 17 bases in between. CDR3 region: CASSLPYTLAYNEQFF. CDR3 sequence (DNA): TGTGCCAGCAGCCTTCCATATACCCTAGCTTACAATGAGCAGTTCTTC.

The chain has TRBV12-5 and TRBJ1-5; perhaps TRBD1 as D (5 bases). V lost 6 bases and J lost 6, with 12 bases in between. The CDR3 loop spans 13 amino acids. CDR1 is LGHNT, CDR2 FRNRAP, per germline. This CDR3 is CASGMGGTQPQHF. The CDR3 nucleotides are TGTGCTAGTGGAATGGGGGGAACTCAGCCCCAGCATTTT.

The CDR3 loop is CASSPGQGAGELFF. In DNA form, the CDR3 reads TGTGCCAGCAGCCCCGGACAGGGGGCCGGGGAGCTGTTTTTT. The rearrangement joins TRBV11-3 to TRBJ2-2, with TRBD1 identical over 10 bases. From germline, CDR1 is SGHNT and CDR2 YENEEA. The CDR3 sequence is 14 residues long. V was pared by 5 bases and J by 6 bases, with 3 bases of the junction left unmatched.

This clone was recorded only once. The V and J genes are TRBV9 and TRBJ2-2; 8 nucleotides agree with TRBD1. Trimming cost V 3 bases and J 3 bases; bases outside gene matches: 7. Germline CDR1 SGDLS, CDR2 YYNGEE. This CDR3 spans 16 amino acids. The CDR3 DNA reads TGTGCCAGCAGCGAGGGGTCAGGGGGCGACACCGGGGAGCTGTTTTTT. The encoded protein is CASSEGSGGDTGELFF.

The V and J genes are TRBV25-1 and TRBJ2-2, with TRBD2 matching over 11 bases. J was trimmed by 3 bases and V by 5 bases; bases with no gene match: 11. In germline, CDR1 is MGHDK, CDR2 SYGVNS. The CDR3 contains 18 residues. The CDR3 DNA reads TGTGCCAGCAGTCCTACTGTGGGGACTAGCGGATACACCGGGGAGCTGTTTTTT. This codes for CASSPTVGTSGYTGELFF. The variable domain in full, completed from reference TRBV25-1 and TRBJ2-2, reads EADIYQTPRYLVIGTGKKITLECSQTMGHDKMYWYQQDPGMELHLIHYSYGVNSTEKGDLSSESTVSRIRTEHFPLTLESARPSHTSQYLCASSPTVGTSGYTGELFFGEGSRLTVL.

The chain joins TRBV9 to TRBJ1-1; D is perhaps TRBD1 (5 bases). V dropped 0 bases and J dropped 4 bases, with 7 bases sitting between them. The CDR3 is made up of 13 amino acids. In germline, CDR1 is SGDLS, CDR2 YYNGEE. The CDR3 bases are TGTGCCAGCAGCGTAGGTCAGGGCACTGAAGCTTTCTTT. Amino acids: CASSVGQGTEAFF.

The chain combines TRBV7-8 with TRBJ2-2; 8 bases line up with TRBD1. V lost 0 bases and J lost 5; bases outside the gene matches: 8. The germline V gene encodes CDR1 SGHVS and CDR2 FQNEAQ. The CDR3 is made up of 17 amino acids. DNA of the CDR3: TGTGCCAGCAGCTTAGCGAGTCAGGGGGCGCGGACCGGGGAGCTGTTTTTT. This encodes CASSLASQGARTGELFF.

The chain couples TRBV6-6 to TRBJ2-1; 10 bases agree with TRBD1. Germline CDR1 and CDR2: MNHNY and SVGAGI (reference sequence). The CDR3 totals 14 residues. With V trimmed by 4 bases and J by 9 bases, 6 bases remained unmatched. The CDR3 here is CASSWTGGKGEQFF. As DNA, the CDR3 is TGTGCCAGCAGTTGGACAGGGGGAAAGGGTGAGCAGTTCTTC.

The chain couples TRBV2 to TRBJ2-1; the D is unclear. CDR1 is SNHLY, CDR2 FYNNEI, per germline. V lost 8 bases and J lost 7, with 18 bases in between. This CDR3 comprises 14 residues. CDR3 region: CASPSGESVNEQFF. The CDR3 bases are TGTGCCAGCCCCTCGGGTGAGTCGGTGAATGAGCAGTTCTTC.

The chain is built from TRBV19 and TRBJ2-2; D is undetermined. Trimming stripped 0 bases from V and 0 bases from J, with 5 bases between. The CDR3 is 15 residues long. Germline loops: CDR1 LNHDA, CDR2 SQIVND (reference sequence). The CDR3 loop reads CASSIDRANTGELFF. CDR3 coding DNA: TGTGCCAGTAGTATAGATCGCGCGAACACCGGGGAGCTGTTTTTT.

The V call is TRBV27, the J call TRBJ2-2, with 8 bases identical to TRBD2. The CDR3 is 16 amino acids. CDR1 MNHEY and CDR2 SMNVEV come from the germline V gene (reference sequence). J gave up 0 bases and V 5 bases, and 5 bases lay outside the gene matches. The CDR3 spells CASSTQLAANTGELFF. The CDR3 region has the DNA TGTGCCAGCAGTACACAACTAGCGGCGAACACCGGGGAGCTGTTTTTT.

This sequence joins TRBV2 and TRBJ2-5; 7 nucleotides agree with TRBD2. Germline V CDR1 and CDR2: SNHLY, FYNNEI. CDR3 length equals 15 residues. Unmatched junction bases numbered 12, after V lost 7 bases and J lost 4 bases. CDR3 sequence: CASTLGGVRLETQYF. The CDR3 DNA reads TGTGCCAGCACCCTTGGGGGGGTACGGTTAGAGACCCAGTACTTC.

A single count supports this clone. The CDR3 reads CASRGSGPSSYNEQFF. In nucleotides, the CDR3 is TGTGCCAGCCGGGGTAGCGGACCTAGCTCCTACAATGAGCAGTTCTTC. This sequence joins TRBV28 and TRBJ2-1, with D perhaps TRBD2 (6 bases). CDR1 and CDR2 from the germline V gene are MDHEN and SYDVKM. V lost 8 bases and J 0 bases, leaving 17 bases between the germline ends. The CDR3 contains 16 residues.

The chain has TRBV28 and TRBJ2-4, with 7 bases lining up with TRBD1. The CDR3 is 15 residues long. Trimming cost V 3 bases and J 6 bases; bases outside gene matches: 8. From germline, CDR1 is MDHEN and CDR2 SYDVKM. The CDR3 protein is CASSFIARTGNIQYF. The CDR3 nucleotides are TGTGCCAGCAGTTTCATCGCGCGGACAGGAAACATTCAGTACTTC. The whole variable domain, remainder taken from reference TRBV28 and TRBJ2-4, is DVKVTQSSRYLVKRTGEKVFLECVQDMDHENMFWYRQDPGLGLRLIYFSYDVKMKEKGDIPEGYSVSREKKERFSLILESASTNQTSMYLCASSFIARTGNIQYFGAGTRLSVL.

This chain joins TRBV11-2 and TRBJ2-7; 8 bases are shared with TRBD2. In germline, CDR1 is SGHAT, CDR2 FQNNGV. The V and J ends lost 4 bases and 2 bases, in that order; junction bases with no gene match: 10. The CDR3 has 16 residues. The CDR3 DNA reads as TGTGCCAGCAGCTCAGCCGGGACTAGTGATCCCTACGAGCAGTACTTC. Its protein is CASSSAGTSDPYEQYF.

This clone was detected once. This specimen includes other DNA sequences encoding the same CDR3. The rearrangement links TRBV18 to TRBJ2-5; D is undetermined. Trimming removed 2 bases from V and 4 bases from J, with 5 bases in between. This CDR3 spans 12 amino acids. Per the germline V gene, CDR1 is KGHSH and CDR2 is LQKENI. CDR3 in amino acids: CASSPGGETQYF. The CDR3 DNA sequence: TGTGCCAGCTCACCAGGCGGAGAGACCCAGTACTTC.

This sequence joins TRBV7-8 and TRBJ2-1; 7 bases agree with TRBD2. Trimming took 3 bases from V and 5 from J; bases not matched to a gene: 13. CDR1 and CDR2 from the germline V gene are SGHVS and FQNEAQ. CDR3 length: 17 amino acids. In nucleotides, the CDR3 is TGTGCCAGCAGCTTTATCTTTACCCTAGCGGAACACAATGAGCAGTTCTTC. It encodes CASSFIFTLAEHNEQFF.

The chain links TRBV3-1 (or the pseudogene TRBV3-2) to TRBJ1-6, with D perhaps matching TRBD1 (5 bases). The germline V gene encodes CDR1 LGHDT and CDR2 YNNKEL (reference sequence). Trimming took 3 bases from V and 6 from J, leaving 12 bases between them. This CDR3 spans 15 amino acids. CDR3 region: CASSHYRCSNSPLHF. The CDR3, as DNA: TGTGCCAGCAGCCATTACAGGTGCTCTAATTCACCCCTCCACTTT.

The chain has TRBV29-1 and TRBJ2-3; possible D gene TRBD2, 7 bases. The CDR3 extends over 15 amino acids. Per germline, CDR1 SQVTM and CDR2 ANQGSEA. Trimming pared 5 bases from V and 0 bases from J, leaving 15 bases between. The CDR3 reads CSVYVRGPSTDTQYF. CDR3 bases: TGCAGCGTTTATGTGCGGGGGCCAAGCACAGATACGCAGTATTTT.

J is TRBJ2-3 and V is TRBV5-5, with 7 bases identical to TRBD2. This CDR3 comprises 16 residues. CDR1 SGHKS and CDR2 YYEKEE come from the germline V gene (reference sequence). The V and J ends lost 4 bases and 1 base, in that order; junction bases with no gene match: 9. Here the CDR3 reads CASSPGGRGGTDTQYF. CDR3 bases: TGTGCCAGCAGCCCCGGTGGGAGGGGAGGCACAGATACGCAGTATTTT.

The chain has TRBV9 and TRBJ2-7, with D hard to call. V shed 0 bases and J shed 3 bases, with 16 bases lying between them. Germline CDR1 is SGDLS and CDR2 is YYNGEE. The CDR3 spans 16 residues. CDR3: CASSVGPPSAGYEQYF. The DNA of the CDR3 is TGTGCCAGCAGCGTAGGCCCCCCAAGCGCCGGCTACGAGCAGTACTTC.

The chain combines TRBV3-1 (or the pseudogene TRBV3-2) with TRBJ2-2; D is unresolved. Germline values: CDR1 LGHDT, CDR2 YNNKEL (reference sequence). There are 12 residues in the CDR3. The ends were cut back, 1 base at V and 6 bases at J, with 3 bases in the middle. CDR3 coding DNA: TGTGCCAGCAGCCAAGCTGCCGGGGAGCTGTTTTTT. It is translated as CASSQAAGELFF.